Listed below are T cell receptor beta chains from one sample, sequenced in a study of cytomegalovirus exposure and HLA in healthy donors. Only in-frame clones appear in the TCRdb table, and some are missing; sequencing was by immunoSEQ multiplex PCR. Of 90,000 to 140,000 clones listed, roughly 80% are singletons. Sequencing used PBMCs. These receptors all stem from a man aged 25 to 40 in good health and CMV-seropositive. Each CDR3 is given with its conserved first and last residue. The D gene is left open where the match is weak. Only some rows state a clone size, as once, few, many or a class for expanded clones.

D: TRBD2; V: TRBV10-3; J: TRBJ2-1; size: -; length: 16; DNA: TGTGCCATCAGTACTCCTAGCGGGGGGGCCGGGAATGAGCAGTTCTTC; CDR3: CAISTPSGGAGNEQFF
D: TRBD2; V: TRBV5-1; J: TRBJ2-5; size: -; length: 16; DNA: TGCGCCAGCAGCTTTCTAGCGGGGGGGCCGCAAGAGACCCAGTACTTC; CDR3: CASSFLAGGPQETQYF
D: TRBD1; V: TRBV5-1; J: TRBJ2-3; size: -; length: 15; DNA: TGCGCCAGCAGCTTTGGACAGGGGAGCACAGATACGCAGTATTTT; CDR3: CASSFGQGSTDTQYF
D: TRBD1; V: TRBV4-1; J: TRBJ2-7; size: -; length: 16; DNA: TGCGCCAGCAGCCAAGCGTTCCCGGGACAGGTATCCGAGCAGTACTTC; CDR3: CASSQAFPGQVSEQYF
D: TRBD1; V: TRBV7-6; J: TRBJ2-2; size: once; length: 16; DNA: TGTGCCAGCAGCTTTCAGGGGGTCCCGAACACCGGGGAGCTGTTTTTT; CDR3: CASSFQGVPNTGELFF
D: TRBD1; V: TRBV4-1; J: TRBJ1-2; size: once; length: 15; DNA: TGCGCCAGCAGCCAAGGAAGACAGGGCTTGGATGGCTACACCTTC; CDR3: CASSQGRQGLDGYTF
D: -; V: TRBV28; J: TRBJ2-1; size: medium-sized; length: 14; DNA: TGTGCCAGCAGTTTGGGGGGAGGAGACAATGAGCAGTTCTTC; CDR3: CASSLGGGDNEQFF
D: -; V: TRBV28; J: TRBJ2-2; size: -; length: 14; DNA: TGTGCCAGCCGGGGGACAGAGGGGGCCGGGGAGCTGTTTTTT; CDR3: CASRGTEGAGELFF
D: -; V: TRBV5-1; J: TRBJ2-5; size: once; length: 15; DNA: TGCGCCAGCAGCTTGGCCCGGGGGGCTGGAGAGACCCAGTACTTC; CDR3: CASSLARGAGETQYF
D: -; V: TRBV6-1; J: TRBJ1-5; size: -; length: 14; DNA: TGTGCCAGCAGTGGTTGGGCTAGCAACCAGCCCCAGCATTTT; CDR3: CASSGWASNQPQHF
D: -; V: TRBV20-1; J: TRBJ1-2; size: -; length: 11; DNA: TGCAGTGCTAGAGTACGGTACGGCTACACCTTC; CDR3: CSARVRYGYTF
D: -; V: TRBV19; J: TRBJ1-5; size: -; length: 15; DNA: TGTGCCAGTAGTATAGCGAGGTTTGGCAATCAGCCCCAGCATTTT; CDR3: CASSIARFGNQPQHF
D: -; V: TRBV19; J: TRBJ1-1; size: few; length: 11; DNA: TGTGCCAGTAAAGGGAGGACTGAAGCTTTCTTT; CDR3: CASKGRTEAFF
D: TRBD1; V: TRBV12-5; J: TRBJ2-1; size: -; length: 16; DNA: TGTGCTAGTGGTTTGGGCCGATCGGGACAGCACAATGAGCAGTTCTTC; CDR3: CASGLGRSGQHNEQFF
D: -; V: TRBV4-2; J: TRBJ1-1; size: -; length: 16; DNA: TGTGCCAGCAGCCAAGCGGGGGGCTGGGGGAAAACTGAAGCTTTCTTT; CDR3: CASSQAGGWGKTEAFF
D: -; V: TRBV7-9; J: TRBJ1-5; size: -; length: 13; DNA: TGTGCCAGCAGCTTAGGGCTTAATCAGCCCCAGCATTTT; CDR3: CASSLGLNQPQHF
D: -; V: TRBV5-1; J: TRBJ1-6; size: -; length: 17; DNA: TGCGCCAGCAGCTTGACGACGGCGGGCTCCTATAATTCACCCCTCCACTTT; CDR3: CASSLTTAGSYNSPLHF
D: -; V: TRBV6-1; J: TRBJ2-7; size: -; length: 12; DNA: TGTGCCAGCAGTGAACTAAGAGACGAGCAGTACTTC; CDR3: CASSELRDEQYF
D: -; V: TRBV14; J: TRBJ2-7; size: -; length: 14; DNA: TGTGCCAGCAGCGTTGGGGGGTCGATAAGCGAGCAGTACTTC; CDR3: CASSVGGSISEQYF
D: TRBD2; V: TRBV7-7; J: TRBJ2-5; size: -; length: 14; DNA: TGTGCTAGCTCCACGACTAGCCGCCCAGGGACCCAGTACTTC; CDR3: CASSTTSRPGTQYF
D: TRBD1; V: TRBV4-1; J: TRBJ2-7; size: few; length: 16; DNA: TGCGCCAGCAGCCATGAACCCGGGACAGGGTTCTACGAGCAGTACTTC; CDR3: CASSHEPGTGFYEQYF
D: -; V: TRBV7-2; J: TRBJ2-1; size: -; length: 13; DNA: TGTGCCAGCAGCGAAAACAGGGTAAATGAGCAGTTCTTC; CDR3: CASSENRVNEQFF
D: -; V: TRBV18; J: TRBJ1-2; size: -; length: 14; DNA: TGTGCCAGCTCACCGTCGGGAGGTTCGGATGGCTACACCTTC; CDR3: CASSPSGGSDGYTF
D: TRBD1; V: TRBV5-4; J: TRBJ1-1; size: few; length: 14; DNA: TGTGCCAGCAGCTGGGGACAGGGGAACACTGAAGCTTTCTTT; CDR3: CASSWGQGNTEAFF
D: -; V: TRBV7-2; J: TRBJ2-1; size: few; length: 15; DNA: TGTGCCAGCAGCTTAGTGGCGGGGCCCTACAATGAGCAGTTCTTC; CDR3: CASSLVAGPYNEQFF
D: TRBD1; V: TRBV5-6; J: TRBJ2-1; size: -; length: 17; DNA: TGTGCCAGCAGAACTACTCGGACAGGGGGCGCCTACAATGAGCAGTTCTTC; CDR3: CASRTTRTGGAYNEQFF
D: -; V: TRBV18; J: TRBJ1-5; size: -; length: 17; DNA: TGTGCCAGCTCACCAACGCGCTCGGGGAATACGGATCAGCCCCAGCATTTT; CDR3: CASSPTRSGNTDQPQHF
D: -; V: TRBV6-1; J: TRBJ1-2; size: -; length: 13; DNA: TGTGCCAGCAGTGAACGTACTGTCTATGGCTACACCTTC; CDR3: CASSERTVYGYTF
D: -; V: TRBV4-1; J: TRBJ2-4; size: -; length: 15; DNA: TGCGCCAGCAGCCAAGTTCTACGTAACAAAAACATTCAGTACTTC; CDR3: CASSQVLRNKNIQYF
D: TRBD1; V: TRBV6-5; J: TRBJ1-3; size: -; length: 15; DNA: TGCGCCAGCAGTTACTCGGACAGGGGCGGAAACACCATATATTTT; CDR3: CASSYSDRGGNTIYF
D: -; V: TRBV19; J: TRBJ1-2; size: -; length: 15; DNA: TGTGCCAGTAGTAGGGGGACATCGGGAAGCTATCGCTACACCTTC; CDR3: CASSRGTSGSYRYTF
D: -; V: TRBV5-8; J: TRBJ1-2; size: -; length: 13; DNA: TGTGCCAGCAGCTTTCTACAGGGTGCCGGCTACACCTTC; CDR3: CASSFLQGAGYTF
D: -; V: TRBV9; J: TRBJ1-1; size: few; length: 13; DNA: TGTGCCAGCAGCGTACAGGGGAACACTGAAGCTTTCTTT; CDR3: CASSVQGNTEAFF
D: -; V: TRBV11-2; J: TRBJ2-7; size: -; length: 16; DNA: TGTGCCAGCAGCTTAGATGGCACATATAACTCCTACGAGCAGTACTTC; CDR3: CASSLDGTYNSYEQYF
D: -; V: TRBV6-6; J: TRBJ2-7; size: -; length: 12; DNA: TGTGCCAGCAGTAGACAGGGACTCGAGCAGTACTTC; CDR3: CASSRQGLEQYF
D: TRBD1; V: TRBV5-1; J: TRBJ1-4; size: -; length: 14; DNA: TGCGCCAGCACGCGGAGGGGGCAGAATGAAAAACTGTTTTTT; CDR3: CASTRRGQNEKLFF
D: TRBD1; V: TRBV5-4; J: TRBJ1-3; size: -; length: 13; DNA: TGTGCCAGCAGCCCACAGGGGGAAAACACCATATATTTT; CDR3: CASSPQGENTIYF
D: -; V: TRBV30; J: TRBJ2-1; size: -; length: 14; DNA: TGTGCCTGGAGTGTACTTAATTCCTACAATGAGCAGTTCTTC; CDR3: CAWSVLNSYNEQFF
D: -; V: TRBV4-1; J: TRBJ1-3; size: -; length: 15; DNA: TGCGCCAGCAGCCAAGGAGGGTTCTCTGGAAACACCATATATTTT; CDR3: CASSQGGFSGNTIYF
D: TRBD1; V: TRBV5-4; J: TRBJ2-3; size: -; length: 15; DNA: TGTGCCAGCAACACCCCGGGACAGGGAACAGATACGCAGTATTTT; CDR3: CASNTPGQGTDTQYF
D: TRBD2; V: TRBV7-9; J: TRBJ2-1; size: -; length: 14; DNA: TGTGCCAGCACCCCGGGGGGGCCTAGAAATGAGCAGTTCTTC; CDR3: CASTPGGPRNEQFF
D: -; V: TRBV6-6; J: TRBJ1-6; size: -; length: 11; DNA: TGTGCCAGCAGTTCTGGGGGCCTCGACCACTTT; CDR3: CASSSGGLDHF
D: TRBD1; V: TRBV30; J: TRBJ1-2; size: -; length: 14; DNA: TGTGCCTGGAGTGCCGACAGGGGGTTTTATGGCTACACCTTC; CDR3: CAWSADRGFYGYTF
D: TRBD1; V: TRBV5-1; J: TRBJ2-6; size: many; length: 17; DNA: TGCGCCAGCAGCCGCGACAGGGGTAGCTCTGGGGCCAACGTCCTGACTTTC; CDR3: CASSRDRGSSGANVLTF
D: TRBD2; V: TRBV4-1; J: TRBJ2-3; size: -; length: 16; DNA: TGCGCCAGCAGCCTCAGCGGGGGCAAGAGCACAGATACGCAGTATTTT; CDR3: CASSLSGGKSTDTQYF
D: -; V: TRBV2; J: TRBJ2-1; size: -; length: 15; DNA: TGTGCCAGCAGTTCGGGACTCAGCTCCTACAATGAGCAGTTCTTC; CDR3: CASSSGLSSYNEQFF
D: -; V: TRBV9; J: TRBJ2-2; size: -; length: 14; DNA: TGTGCCAGCAGCCCCGGCCAGGGGCCCGGGGAGCTGTTTTTT; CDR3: CASSPGQGPGELFF
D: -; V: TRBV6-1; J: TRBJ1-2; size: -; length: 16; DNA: TGTGCCAGCAGTGAACGCTCCGGACTGGAGGGCTATGGCTACACCTTC; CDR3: CASSERSGLEGYGYTF
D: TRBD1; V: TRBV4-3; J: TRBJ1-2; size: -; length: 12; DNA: TGCGCCAGCAGCCTGACAGGGGTGGGCTACACCTTC; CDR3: CASSLTGVGYTF
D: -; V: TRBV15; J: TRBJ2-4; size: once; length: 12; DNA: TGTGCCACCAGCAGGGAAGGTGGCGGTCAGTACTTC; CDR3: CATSREGGGQYF
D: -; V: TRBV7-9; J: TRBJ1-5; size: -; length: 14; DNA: TGTGCCAGCAGCTTAATGGGAGGGGGACAGCCCCAGCATTTT; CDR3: CASSLMGGGQPQHF